Below, 8 T cell receptor beta chains from the same sample are listed, as sequenced in a study of cytomegalovirus exposure and HLA in healthy donors. Only in-frame clones appear in the TCRdb table, and some are missing; sequencing was by immunoSEQ multiplex PCR. The table shows 130,000 to 150,000 clones, with 80% to 90% occurring only once. Source material: PBMCs. These TCRs come from a woman aged 18-29 years in good health and CMV-seropositive.

The gene calls are TRBV6-5 and TRBJ1-2; D is possibly TRBD1 (5 bases). Germline V CDR1 and CDR2: MNHEY, SVGAGI. The length of the CDR3 is 13 residues. The ends were cut back, 4 bases at V and 8 bases at J, with 14 bases in the middle. CDR3: CASSSPRGEGYTF. CDR3 sequence (DNA): TGTGCCAGCAGTTCCCCCCGGGGGGAGGGCTACACCTTC.

J is TRBJ1-1 and V is TRBV18, with D uncertain. CDR3 size: 13 residues. The ends were cut back, 3 bases at V and 4 bases at J, with 9 bases in the middle. Germline V gene sequence: CDR1 KGHSH, CDR2 LQKENI. In DNA, the CDR3 is TGTGCCAGCTCACCCTCCGGTGGCACTGAAGCTTTCTTT. As protein: CASSPSGGTEAFF.

The rearrangement uses TRBV10-1 and TRBJ2-5; 8 nucleotides align to TRBD2. The trim removed 0 bases at V and 3 bases at J, leaving 3 bases unmatched. The length of the CDR3 is 15 residues. Germline V gene lookup returns CDR1 WNHNN and CDR2 SYGVQD (reference sequence). The CDR3 DNA follows: TGCGCCAGCAGTGAGTCCGGCGGGGGGAAAGAGACCCAGTACTTC. This translates into CASSESGGGKETQYF.

The gene calls are TRBV7-9 and TRBJ1-5, with D unresolved. Germline CDR1 reads SEHNR; CDR2 reads FQNEAQ (reference sequence). The CDR3 totals 14 residues. V lost 4 bases and J 6 bases, leaving 13 bases between the germline ends. CDR3 sequence reads: CASSSGREGQPQHF. CDR3 bases: TGTGCCAGCAGCTCCGGACGTGAGGGTCAGCCCCAGCATTTT.

This chain joins TRBV28 and TRBJ1-5; perhaps TRBD1 as D (5 bases). The CDR3 extends over 16 amino acids. Germline values: CDR1 MDHEN, CDR2 SYDVKM. V was trimmed by 3 bases and J by 4 bases, leaving 16 bases between them. CDR3 sequence (DNA): TGTGCCAGCAGTTTCTCTCTAGGACAAAAGAATCAGCCCCAGCATTTT. Translated, it gives CASSFSLGQKNQPQHF. Using reference TRBV28 and TRBJ1-5 for the parts outside the CDR3, the full variable domain is DVKVTQSSRYLVKRTGEKVFLECVQDMDHENMFWYRQDPGLGLRLIYFSYDVKMKEKGDIPEGYSVSREKKERFSLILESASTNQTSMYLCASSFSLGQKNQPQHFGDGTRLSIL.

V and J are TRBV19 and TRBJ1-5, with no clear D. This CDR3 is 12 amino acids long. Germline CDR1 LNHDA, CDR2 SQIVND (reference sequence). Trimming shortened V by 4 bases and J by 7 bases, and 8 bases separated the two germline ends. Here the CDR3 reads CASSTGWQPQHF. The CDR3 nucleotides read TGTGCCAGTAGTACCGGGTGGCAGCCCCAGCATTTT. Supplemented by reference TRBV19 and TRBJ1-5, the full variable domain reads DGGITQSPKYLFRKEGQNVTLSCEQNLNHDAMYWYRQDPGQGLRLIYYSQIVNDFQKGDIAEGYSVSREKKESFPLTVTSAQKNPTAFYLCASSTGWQPQHFGDGTRLSIL.

The V and J genes are TRBV27 and TRBJ2-3; D unresolved. The ends were cut back, 5 bases at V and 6 bases at J, with 27 bases in the middle. In germline, CDR1 is MNHEY, CDR2 SMNVEV (reference sequence). This CDR3 comprises 18 residues. The DNA for the CDR3 is TGTGCCAGCAGTCCGACCCCTTTACTATTGTCACTTAGGGATACGCAGTATTTT. Residues: CASSPTPLLLSLRDTQYF.

The chain joins TRBV4-1 to TRBJ1-3; 7 bases map to TRBD1. V shed 6 bases, J shed 3 bases, and the junction held 11 bases outside the gene matches. Germline V lookup: CDR1 MGHRA, CDR2 YSYEKL. The CDR3 loop spans 16 amino acids. The CDR3 sequence is CASRGQVEFHGNTIYF. The CDR3 DNA is TGCGCCAGCAGAGGACAGGTGGAGTTTCATGGAAACACCATATATTTT.